The next 16 T cell receptor beta chains were all read from a single sample in a study of beta chain features in type 1 diabetes. Expressed TCRB transcripts got sequenced, as all isolated RNA was reverse transcribed. Clones were read by immunoSEQ multiplex PCR, and TCRdb kept only the in-frame ones, dropping some. This sample yields some 400,000 clones, of which over 13% are seen a single time; 0.019% belongs to the top ten. Sequenced material: naive CD4+ T cells from blood. All receptors come from a woman between 18 and 29 years old in good health.

This clone was found a few times. The rearrangement uses TRBV18 and TRBJ2-5, with D possibly being TRBD2 (5 bases). The germline V gene encodes CDR1 KGHSH and CDR2 LQKENI. The CDR3 has 12 residues. The V end was cut by 1 base, the J end by 5 bases, with 5 bases between. The CDR3 DNA reads TGTGCCAGCTCACCACTAGCGGAGACCCAGTACTTC. The encoded protein is CASSPLAETQYF. Supplemented by reference TRBV18 and TRBJ2-5, the full variable domain reads NAGVMQNPRHLVRRRGQEARLRCSPMKGHSHVYWYRQLPEEGLKFMVYLQKENIIDESGMPKERFSAEFPKEGPSILRIQQVVRGDSAAYFCASSPLAETQYFGPGTRLLVL.

Details on this clone: This sample includes further DNA sequences coding for the same CDR3. The gene calls are TRBV20-1 and TRBJ2-7, with 7 bases that match TRBD1. Per the germline V gene, CDR1 is DFQATT and CDR2 is SNEGSKA (reference sequence). The V segment lost 6 bases and the J segment 4 bases; nucleotides outside the gene matches: 3. This CDR3 contains 11 residues. DNA for the CDR3: TGCAGTGCCAGCAGGGGGTACGAGCAGTACTTC. Translated, it gives CSASRGYEQYF.

V is TRBV27 and J is TRBJ1-4; maybe TRBD1 (6 bases). Trimming pared 7 bases from V and 4 bases from J, leaving 22 bases between. The CDR3 length is 17 residues. The germline V gene has CDR1 MNHEY and CDR2 SMNVEV (reference sequence). The DNA of the CDR3 is TGTGCCAGCACCAGGGGAGTCCCTTCGAGGGGTAATGAAAAACTGTTTTTT. Translating gives CASTRGVPSRGNEKLFF.

V gene TRBV27 combines with J gene TRBJ2-7, with 9 bases identical to TRBD1. Germline lookup yields CDR1 MNHEY and CDR2 SMNVEV (reference sequence). The CDR3 has 15 residues. V lost 3 bases, J lost 3 bases, and 6 bases stayed unmatched. The CDR3 DNA sequence: TGTGCCAGCAGTTTTAGGACAGGGGTAAGCTACGAGCAGTACTTC. Amino acids: CASSFRTGVSYEQYF.

In its sample, this clone was seen a few times. This chain joins TRBV19 and TRBJ2-2, with D tentatively TRBD2 (5 bases). Trimming removed 1 base from V and 6 bases from J, with 18 bases in between. The germline gives CDR1 LNHDA, CDR2 SQIVND (reference sequence). This CDR3 region has 17 residues. In nucleotides, the CDR3 is TGTGCCAGTAGTATAGGTCGGCTAGCAAGGATGGCCGGGGAGCTGTTTTTT. Translating it yields CASSIGRLARMAGELFF. The variable domain in full, with the rest retrieved from reference TRBV19 and TRBJ2-2, is DGGITQSPKYLFRKEGQNVTLSCEQNLNHDAMYWYRQDPGQGLRLIYYSQIVNDFQKGDIAEGYSVSREKKESFPLTVTSAQKNPTAFYLCASSIGRLARMAGELFFGEGSRLTVL.

This chain joins TRBV4-3 and TRBJ2-7, with 7 bases aligning to TRBD1. There are 16 residues in the CDR3. The germline V gene encodes CDR1 LGHNA and CDR2 YSLEER. The ends lost 0 bases at V and 6 bases at J; junction bases unmatched: 11. In DNA, the CDR3 is TGCGCCAGCAGCCAAGAGAGCAGGGGGACCTATCGCGAGCAGTACTTC. It yields the protein CASSQESRGTYREQYF.

This clone was observed a few times. This sequence joins TRBV9 and TRBJ1-4, with TRBD1 matching over 7 bases. The ends lost 4 bases at V and 8 bases at J; junction bases unmatched: 11. Germline assignment: CDR1 SGDLS and CDR2 YYNGEE. The CDR3 length is 15 residues. The CDR3 here is CASSPLQGPREKLFF. In DNA, the CDR3 is TGTGCCAGCAGCCCCCTACAGGGGCCTCGAGAAAAACTGTTTTTT.

This clone occurred a few times. The chain carries TRBV7-2 and TRBJ2-3, with TRBD2 matching 9 bases. CDR1 is SGHTA and CDR2 is FQGNSA in the germline V gene. V trimming: 5 bases; J trimming: 7 bases; junction bases outside the gene matches: 7. This CDR3 has 14 residues. The CDR3 reads CASSNRLAVNTQYF. The CDR3 nucleotides read TGTGCCAGCAGCAACCGACTAGCGGTTAATACGCAGTATTTT. Full variable domain (missing parts from reference TRBV7-2 and TRBJ2-3): GAGVSQSPSNKVTEKGKDVELRCDPISGHTALYWYRQSLGQGLEFLIYFQGNSAPDKSGLPSDRFSAERTGGSVSTLTIQRTQQEDSAVYLCASSNRLAVNTQYFGPGTRLTVL.

J is TRBJ2-7 and V is TRBV28, with D perhaps matching TRBD2 (5 bases). Deletions cut 8 bases from V and 3 bases from J, with 8 bases between. The CDR3 is 11 residues long. Germline V CDR1 and CDR2: MDHEN, SYDVKM. CDR3 region: CASHGVYEQYF. DNA of the CDR3: TGTGCCAGCCACGGGGTCTACGAGCAGTACTTC.

The chain has TRBV5-4 and TRBJ2-3; 12 positions match TRBD2. The germline CDR1 and CDR2 sequences are SGHNT and YYREEE (reference sequence). CDR3 size: 16 residues. J was trimmed by 0 bases and V by 4 bases; bases with no gene match: 3. This CDR3 is CASSTGLAGSTDTQYF. CDR3 DNA sequence: TGTGCCAGCAGCACCGGACTAGCGGGAAGCACAGATACGCAGTATTTT.

The chain recombines TRBV28 with TRBJ2-3; D perhaps matches TRBD2 (6 bases). The CDR3 sequence is 13 residues long. Germline values: CDR1 MDHEN, CDR2 SYDVKM. V lost 4 bases to trimming and J lost 2 bases, with 7 bases between them. CDR3: CASSSGDTDTQYF. In DNA, the CDR3 is TGTGCCAGCAGTTCGGGGGACACAGATACGCAGTATTTT.

This clone was recorded a few times. V gene TRBV4-3 combines with J gene TRBJ2-2; 8 positions agree with TRBD2. Germline V gives CDR1 LGHNA, CDR2 YSLEER. The CDR3 length is 16 residues. The V gene end was trimmed by 0 bases and the J gene end by 1 base; junction bases not matched to a gene: 1. CDR3 in DNA: TGCGCCAGCAGCCAAGACAGCGGGAGGAACACCGGGGAGCTGTTTTTT. It is translated as CASSQDSGRNTGELFF.

This chain links TRBV4-2 with TRBJ1-2; 7 bases align to TRBD1. The CDR3 extends over 17 amino acids. Germline CDR1 reads LGHNA; CDR2 reads YNFKEQ. V trimming: 2 bases; J trimming: 1 base; junction bases outside the gene matches: 10. Here the CDR3 reads CASSQSWGQRLNYGYTF. CDR3 bases: TGTGCCAGCAGCCAATCTTGGGGACAGCGTCTTAACTATGGCTACACCTTC.

The chain links TRBV28 to TRBJ1-2; 7 nucleotides align to TRBD1. The CDR3 is made up of 13 amino acids. CDR1 is MDHEN and CDR2 is SYDVKM in the germline V gene. The V segment lost 7 bases and the J segment 0 bases; nucleotides outside the gene matches: 2. This CDR3 is CASKGAPNYGYTF. DNA for the CDR3: TGTGCCAGCAAGGGGGCCCCTAACTATGGCTACACCTTC.

The genes are TRBV25-1 and TRBJ2-1; 8 nucleotides match TRBD2. This CDR3 is 13 amino acids long. V was clipped by 8 bases and J by 4 bases; unmatched bases: 4. CDR1 MGHDK and CDR2 SYGVNS come from the germline V gene. The CDR3 DNA is TGTGCCAGCTCGGGAGGGCCTTACAATGAGCAGTTCTTC. Translating it yields CASSGGPYNEQFF.

V is TRBV30 and J is TRBJ1-3, with D perhaps matching TRBD1 (6 bases). There are 13 residues in the CDR3. Germline CDR1 and CDR2: GTSNPN and SVGIG (reference sequence). The germline V and J ends were trimmed by 5 bases and 0 bases, with 8 bases remaining between them. CDR3 coding DNA: TGTGCCTGGGGACAGTACTCTGGAAACACCATATATTTT. It yields the protein CAWGQYSGNTIYF.